The clone carrying this TCR beta chain has just a few counts. Germline values: CDR1 MNHEY, CDR2 SVGAGI. The CDR3 runs to 12 residues. Trimming cost V 5 bases and J 12 bases, with 16 bases left between them. Original data processing: Quantification of nucleated cells was approximated via reference gene primer amplification. Produced via immunoSEQ multiplex PCR; TCRdb's table is partial and in-frame only. That table gives V, J and clone size, and the DNA gave D and trimming. The sample holds 210,000 or so clones, about 86% seen once. This record belongs to a study of blood T cell repertoires in COVID-19. The overall study: Some COVID-19 samples were acute and others convalescent; all came from the United States, Italy and Spain. The cDNA or gDNA used as material had been derived from T cells, B-cell-depleted T cells, or PBMCs.

This chain connects TRBV6-5 to TRBJ1-2; D may be TRBD1 (5 bases). This clonotype was obtained from a woman aged 50 to 65 with acute or convalescent COVID-19. Input material: peripheral blood. CDR3 in DNA: TGTGCCAGCAGTCCTCCGGGACTCCCCGACACCTTC. It is translated as CASSPPGLPDTF.